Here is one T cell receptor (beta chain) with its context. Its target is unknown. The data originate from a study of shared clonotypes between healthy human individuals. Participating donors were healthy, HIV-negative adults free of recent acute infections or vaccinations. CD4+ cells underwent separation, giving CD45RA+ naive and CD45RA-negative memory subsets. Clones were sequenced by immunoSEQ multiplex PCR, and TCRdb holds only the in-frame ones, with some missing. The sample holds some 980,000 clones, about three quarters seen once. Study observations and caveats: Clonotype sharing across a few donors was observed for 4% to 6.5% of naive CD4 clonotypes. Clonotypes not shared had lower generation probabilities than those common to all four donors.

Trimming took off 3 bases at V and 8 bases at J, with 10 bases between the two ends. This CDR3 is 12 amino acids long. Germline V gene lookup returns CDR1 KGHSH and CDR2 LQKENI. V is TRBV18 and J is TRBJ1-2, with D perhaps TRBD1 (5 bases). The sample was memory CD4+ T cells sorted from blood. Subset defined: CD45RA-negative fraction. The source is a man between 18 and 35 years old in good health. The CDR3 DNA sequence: TGTGCCAGCTCACCCGGGACGGTCGGCTACACCTTC. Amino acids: CASSPGTVGYTF.